This T cell receptor beta chain was sequenced for a study of neurological immune-mediated disorders. The germline CDR1 and CDR2 sequences are MGHRA and YSYEKL. V was pared by 0 bases and J by 4 bases, with 8 bases between. The CDR3 covers 14 residues. TCRdb re-analysed the 5' RACE reads in MiXCR, keeping a single row per CDR3 protein. The sample consists of almost 30,000 distinct CDR3 sequences, 9.5% to 13% of them appearing once. This clonotype came up many times. The antigen is undetermined. Study conclusions and caveats: While HTLV-1-associated myelopathy showed the greatest TCR clonal expansion, multiple sclerosis showed the least, falling below healthy controls.

The chain employs TRBV4-1 and TRBJ2-3; a possible D gene is TRBD2 (5 bases). The receptor was derived from a woman aged 60 to 75 in good health. Source material: PBMCs. The DNA of the CDR3 is TGCGCCAGCAGCCAAGAAGAGGGCTCAGATACGCAGTATTTT. This sequence encodes CASSQEEGSDTQYF.